This T cell receptor (beta chain) was profiled in a study of PD-1 blockade in classical Hodgkin lymphoma. The germline V gene encodes CDR1 SGHAT and CDR2 FQNNGV. The CDR3 is made up of 16 amino acids. Between the trimmed V and J ends, which lost 1 base and 2 bases, there was a span of 13 bases. Findings and limits, study-wide: Before treatment, TCR diversity in newly diagnosed patients was reportedly lower than in healthy donors.

Points on this clone: No antigen is known for it.

Sequencing was performed with immunoSEQ multiplex PCR; in TCRdb, only in-frame clones are kept and a portion is missing. The table lists over 60,000 clones, more than 85% of them singletons, with 2% to 3% in the top ten. Sample time point: newly diagnosed, previously untreated cHL patient sample. The gene calls are TRBV11-2 and TRBJ2-3; D unclear. The sequence came from a human donor with classical Hodgkin lymphoma. The sample was peripheral blood mononuclear cells (PBMCs). The CDR3 here is CASSLAPRVDTDTQYF. CDR3 nucleotides: TGTGCCAGCAGCTTAGCCCCCCGGGTCGACACAGATACGCAGTATTTT.